A single T cell receptor (beta chain) is shown here with its context. This PCR relied on a set of 60 Vbeta primers and 13 Jbeta primers. Profiled with immunoSEQ multiplex PCR; TCRdb holds only in-frame clones, not every one. In the table there are around 120,000 clones, 80% of which are singletons. This entry comes from a study of cytomegalovirus exposure and HLA in healthy donors. CDR3 length: 15 amino acids. Looked up from germline, CDR1 is MNHNS and CDR2 is SASEGT. V was clipped by 2 bases and J by 3 bases; unmatched bases: 3. The specimen was PBMCs. The chain uses TRBV6-1 and TRBJ2-5; 10 nucleotides match TRBD1. The clonotype comes from a female donor in good health and CMV-seropositive. The CDR3 spells CASSESGTGEETQYF. In DNA, the CDR3 is TGTGCCAGCAGTGAAAGCGGGACAGGGGAAGAGACCCAGTACTTC.